The sequence of this T cell receptor beta chain was determined in a study of shared clonotypes between healthy human individuals. Only in-frame clones appear in the TCRdb table, and some are missing; sequencing was by immunoSEQ multiplex PCR. The table has 2 million to 3 million clones, 93% seen once. Germline V CDR1 and CDR2: LGHNA, YNFKEQ. The CDR3 has 15 residues. With V trimmed by 4 bases and J by 2 bases, 6 bases remained unmatched. The chain has TRBV4-2 and TRBJ2-5, with 8 bases aligning to TRBD1. This TCR was recovered from a man aged 18-30 years in good health. Some clones in this sample may be carry-over from other donors' samples. Input material: naive CD4+ T cells from PBMCs. Specified subset: CD45RA+ positively selected. The CDR3 spells CASSLGTGIQETQYF. The CDR3 DNA sequence: TGTGCCAGCAGCCTAGGGACAGGCATACAAGAGACCCAGTACTTC.